The 23 T cell receptor beta chains reported below all come from one sample, sequenced in a study of molecular identifiers for immune sequencing clone quantification. One entry per CDR3 protein results from TCRdb running MiXCR on the PCR reads. In the table there are 400,000 to 600,000 distinct CDR3 sequences, 20% to 25% of which are singletons. Material: naive CD8+ T cells from blood, with Jurkat cell RNA spiked in. Subset defined: FACS-sorted CD8+CD4-CCR7+CD45RA+ naive T cells. The source is a human donor in good health. Some libraries in this study had Jurkat cell RNA spiked in.

Comments on this clonotype: A much larger clone differs from this one at a single base, so this may be a read error. The chain has TRBV28 and TRBJ2-5; D is ambiguous. Per germline, CDR1 MDHEN and CDR2 SYDVKM. This CDR3 comprises 13 residues. The V end lost 2 bases, the J end lost 12 bases, and 16 bases lay between the germline ends. The CDR3 loop is CASSLGRLTPEYF. The CDR3 bases are TGTGCCAGCAGTTTAGGCAGACTGACACCGGAGTACTTC.

This rearrangement joins TRBV7-9 to TRBJ1-1; weak D call: TRBD1 (6 bases). V was shortened by 5 bases and J by 2 bases, with 15 bases between the two germline ends. The CDR3 has 15 amino acids. The germline gives CDR1 SEHNR, CDR2 FQNEAQ (reference sequence). For the CDR3, the DNA is TGTGCCAGCAGCCTTTTGGACAGTTTAAACACTGAAGCTTTCTTT. It specifies CASSLLDSLNTEAFF.

The J gene is TRBJ1-2, the V gene TRBV4-3, with 7 bases lining up with TRBD1. The V and J ends lost 1 base and 4 bases, in that order; junction bases with no gene match: 15. The V gene's germline CDR1 is LGHNA and CDR2 YSLEER. This CDR3 has 18 amino acids. CDR3 amino acids: CASSQVLRGQAESYGYTF. The CDR3 coding sequence is TGCGCCAGCAGCCAAGTTCTGCGCGGACAGGCCGAGAGCTATGGCTACACCTTC.

This chain uses TRBV28 with TRBJ2-5; TRBD1 or TRBD2 may be the D gene (6 bases each). There are 17 residues in the CDR3. CDR1 is MDHEN and CDR2 is SYDVKM in the germline V gene. The V end was cut by 0 bases, the J end by 0 bases, with 14 bases between. As DNA, the CDR3 is TGTGCCAGCAGTTTATGGGGGGGCGCGGAATACCAAGAGACCCAGTACTTC. Protein: CASSLWGGAEYQETQYF.

The rearrangement uses TRBV20-1 and TRBJ2-1, with D unclear. The CDR3 contains 14 residues. The V gene lost 0 bases and the J gene lost 8 bases, with 14 bases spanning the gap. The V gene's germline CDR1 is DFQATT and CDR2 SNEGSKA (reference sequence). CDR3 amino acids: CSAREVGLNYEQFF. The CDR3 bases are TGCAGTGCTAGAGAAGTCGGCCTGAACTATGAGCAGTTCTTC.

Turning to this clonotype: Mismatch with germline at one junction end may stem from a read error. The chain uses TRBV5-5 and TRBJ2-5, with TRBD2 matching over 15 bases. Looked up from germline, CDR1 is SGHKS and CDR2 is YYEKEE (reference sequence). This CDR3 spans 16 amino acids. The CDR3 is CVSSGLAGGLQETQYF. CDR3 sequence (DNA): TGTGTCAGCAGCGGACTAGCGGGGGGGCTTCAAGAGACCCAGTACTTC.

This clonotype was counted ten times or more. The chain has TRBV6-5 and TRBJ1-1; weak D call: TRBD1 (6 bases). The CDR3 is 15 residues long. The germline gives CDR1 MNHEY, CDR2 SVGAGI. V was cut by 0 bases and J by 4 bases, with 12 bases left in between. The CDR3 here is CASSYSTGLVTEAFF. The CDR3 DNA reads as TGTGCCAGCAGTTACTCGACAGGTTTGGTCACTGAAGCTTTCTTT.

This sequence joins TRBV4-2 and TRBJ1-2; 10 nucleotides align to TRBD1. The CDR3 runs to 14 residues. V lost 6 bases, J lost 2 bases, and 3 bases stayed unmatched. CDR1 LGHNA and CDR2 YNFKEQ come from the germline V gene. The CDR3 loop reads CASRRTGGNYGYTF. CDR3 nucleotide sequence: TGTGCCAGCAGGCGGACAGGGGGGAACTATGGCTACACCTTC.

Turning to this clonotype: A read error may be the cause here, since a much bigger clone is one base away. The CDR3 ends on some other residue instead of the conserved phenylalanine or tryptophan, so this is likely a read error. This chain uses TRBV24-1 with TRBJ1-5, with D perhaps matching TRBD1 (5 bases). CDR1 and CDR2 from the germline V gene are KGHDR and SFDVKD. This CDR3 contains 15 residues. Trimming left V 7 bases short and J 4 bases short, with 16 bases between. The CDR3 DNA is TGTGCCACCAGGGGACGGAGGGCGGAAAATCAGCCCCAGCATCTT. Amino acids: CATRGRRAENQPQHL.

V and J are TRBV14 and TRBJ1-2; D unclear. Per the germline V gene, CDR1 is SGHDN and CDR2 is FVKESK. Trimming left V 3 bases short and J 5 bases short, with 10 bases between. The CDR3 has 13 amino acids. The CDR3 DNA sequence: TGTGCCAGCAGCCAGACAAAACTTTATGGCTACACCTTC. Residues: CASSQTKLYGYTF.

This clonotype has at least ten counts. The CDR3 is CSAREPGQGATSGSYEQYF. DNA of the CDR3: TGCAGTGCTAGAGAACCGGGACAGGGGGCGACTAGCGGTTCCTACGAGCAGTACTTC. This rearrangement joins TRBV20-1 to TRBJ2-7; 12 bases line up with TRBD1. V was pared by 0 bases and J by 1 base, with 13 bases of the junction left unmatched. Germline V CDR1 and CDR2: DFQATT, SNEGSKA (reference sequence). This CDR3 region has 19 residues.

As to this clonotype: One junction end disagrees with the germline gene, perhaps due to a read error. The chain combines TRBV20-1 with TRBJ2-3; possibly TRBD1 for D (6 bases). Per the germline V gene, CDR1 is DFQATT and CDR2 is SNEGSKA (reference sequence). The CDR3 consists of 15 residues. The chain's CDR3 is CSARGTASSTDMQYF. CDR3 DNA sequence: TGCAGTGCTAGAGGGACAGCCTCTAGCACAGATATGCAGTATTTT.

This clonotype was picked up many times. This sequence joins TRBV7-9 and TRBJ1-4, with 7 bases matching TRBD1. The CDR3 totals 13 residues. Trimming cost V 4 bases and J 5 bases; bases outside gene matches: 1. Germline assignment: CDR1 SEHNR and CDR2 FQNEAQ (reference sequence). CDR3 nucleotides: TGTGCCAGCAGCTGGACAGGCAATGAAAAACTGTTTTTT. Translation gives CASSWTGNEKLFF. Combining the CDR3 with reference TRBV7-9 and TRBJ1-4 gives the whole variable domain DTGVSQNPRHKITKRGQNVTFRCDPISEHNRLYWYRQTLGQGPEFLTYFQNEAQLEKSRLLSDRFSAERPKGSFSTLEIQRTEQGDSAMYLCASSWTGNEKLFFGSGTQLSVL.

This clonotype has at least ten counts. This chain connects TRBV5-6 to TRBJ2-7, with D hard to call. CDR3 length: 11 residues. Looked up from germline, CDR1 is SGHDT and CDR2 is YYEEEE. V was pared by 0 bases and J by 5 bases, with 3 bases between. CDR3 in amino acids: CASSLADEQYF. Here the CDR3 DNA reads TGTGCCAGCAGCTTGGCGGACGAGCAGTACTTC.

For this clonotype: This may arise from a read error, as a much more abundant clone is one base away. The CDR3 coding sequence is TGTGCCACCTTAGGTCCCGGGACTACAGGTAGGGAGCAGTACTTC. This gives the protein CATLGPGTTGREQYF. The chain combines TRBV6-5 with TRBJ2-7; TRBD2 aligns across 7 bases. Germline V gives CDR1 MNHEY, CDR2 SVGAGI. CDR3 size: 15 residues. V gave up 10 bases and J gave up 7 bases; unmatched junction bases: 19.

This clonotype came up many times. The V call is TRBV6-2 or TRBV6-3, the J call TRBJ1-5; 7 bases agree with TRBD1. CDR1 and CDR2 (germline): MNHEY, SVGEGT. Trimming cost V 7 bases and J 3 bases; bases outside gene matches: 12. The CDR3 has 16 residues. CDR3 sequence: CASTQLGTAYNQPQHF. CDR3 in DNA: TGTGCCAGCACCCAACTAGGGACAGCCTACAATCAGCCCCAGCATTTT.

This clonotype was counted only a few times. The chain recombines TRBV27 with TRBJ2-3; 7 bases match TRBD2. The CDR3 sequence is 15 residues long. The trim removed 1 base at V and 6 bases at J, leaving 7 bases unmatched. Germline V gene data show CDR1 as MNHEY and CDR2 as SMNVEV (reference sequence). CDR3: CASSLLAGRGDTQYF. CDR3 in DNA: TGTGCCAGCAGTTTATTAGCGGGCCGAGGGGATACGCAGTATTTT.

Many counts were recorded for this clonotype. The CDR3 spells CASSLQGFSTDTQYF. In nucleotides, the CDR3 is TGTGCCAGCAGTTTACAGGGGTTTAGCACAGATACGCAGTATTTT. The rearrangement joins TRBV28 to TRBJ2-3; D is perhaps TRBD1 (6 bases). Trimming shortened V by 2 bases and J by 0 bases, and 9 bases separated the two germline ends. Germline V gene sequence: CDR1 MDHEN, CDR2 SYDVKM. The CDR3 spans 15 residues. Full variable domain (outside the CDR3, taken from reference TRBV28 and TRBJ2-3): DVKVTQSSRYLVKRTGEKVFLECVQDMDHENMFWYRQDPGLGLRLIYFSYDVKMKEKGDIPEGYSVSREKKERFSLILESASTNQTSMYLCASSLQGFSTDTQYFGPGTRLTVL.

V and J are TRBV6-5 and TRBJ2-1, with 8 bases lining up with TRBD2. Per germline, CDR1 MNHEY and CDR2 SVGAGI. The CDR3 runs 16 residues. The V and J ends lost 5 bases and 4 bases, in that order; junction bases with no gene match: 10. This CDR3 reads CASSAPTSGPYNEQFF. The CDR3 DNA sequence: TGTGCCAGCAGTGCACCCACTAGCGGCCCTTACAATGAGCAGTTCTTC.

The chain couples TRBV2 to TRBJ2-7; 8 bases line up with TRBD1. Germline assignment: CDR1 SNHLY and CDR2 FYNNEI. This CDR3 has 14 amino acids. Trimming at V came to 3 bases and at J to 6 bases, leaving 7 bases not matched to a gene. The DNA for the CDR3 is TGTGCCAGCAGTGATTGGGCAGGGGGCCGCGAGCAGTACTTC. This sequence encodes CASSDWAGGREQYF.

This clonotype was counted many times. Written as DNA, the CDR3 is TGTGCCAGCAGTTTACGACACCCGGCCGTGTGGGGGGGCCCAGAGACCCAGTACTTC. Encoded protein: CASSLRHPAVWGGPETQYF. The chain couples TRBV12-3 or TRBV12-4 to TRBJ2-5, with D maybe TRBD2 (7 bases). The V and J ends lost 2 bases and 4 bases respectively, with 26 bases between them. CDR3 length equals 19 residues.

This clonotype came up many times. V and J are TRBV6-5 and TRBJ1-6; no definite D call. With 7 bases removed from V and 6 bases from J, the gap between germline ends came to 10 bases. This CDR3 spans 13 amino acids. CDR1 is MNHEY, CDR2 SVGAGI, per germline. CDR3 bases: TGTGCCAGCAAAGGACTGAGTAATTCACCCCTCCACTTT. This codes for CASKGLSNSPLHF.

This clonotype was observed many times. V and J are TRBV29-1 and TRBJ2-7; 11 bases map to TRBD2. The CDR3 totals 14 residues. V was clipped by 5 bases and J by 2 bases; unmatched bases: 5. From germline, CDR1 is SQVTM and CDR2 ANQGSEA. In nucleotides, the CDR3 is TGCAGCGTTACACTAGCGGGGGCCCCCTACGAGCAGTACTTC. Translation: CSVTLAGAPYEQYF.